The 30 T cell receptor beta chains below all came from one sample that was sequenced in a study of cytomegalovirus exposure and HLA in healthy donors. The PCR was carried out with 60 Vbeta primers and 13 Jbeta primers. Sequencing used immunoSEQ multiplex PCR; TCRdb keeps in-frame clones, though not all of them. Among about 93,000 clones listed, 78% were seen once. Sequenced material: PBMCs. These receptors originate from a woman between 40 and 50 years old in good health and CMV-seronegative.

This chain joins TRBV28 and TRBJ1-2; possibly TRBD1 for D (6 bases). Germline V gene lookup returns CDR1 MDHEN and CDR2 SYDVKM. The CDR3 totals 13 residues. The V and J ends lost 9 bases and 7 bases respectively, with 18 bases between them. CDR3 sequence: CASLGQGLGGYTF. Here the CDR3 DNA reads TGTGCCAGTCTAGGGCAGGGGTTGGGTGGCTACACCTTC.

J is TRBJ2-1 and V is TRBV14; D is unresolved. Trimming cost V 0 bases and J 0 bases, with 9 bases left between them. The CDR3 consists of 16 residues. Germline lookup yields CDR1 SGHDN and CDR2 FVKESK. This CDR3 reads CASSQDVLSSYNEQFF. The CDR3 nucleotides are TGTGCCAGCAGCCAAGATGTTCTAAGCTCCTACAATGAGCAGTTCTTC.

On this clone itself: A read error may produce the germline difference seen at one junction end. The rearrangement uses TRBV30 and TRBJ2-3; the match to TRBD2 covers 14 bases. This CDR3 is 14 amino acids long. Germline values: CDR1 GTSNPN, CDR2 SVGIG (reference sequence). The CDR3 is CAFPKAGTSGSWAF. CDR3 nucleotide sequence: TGTGCCTTCCCCAAAGCTGGGACTAGCGGGAGTTGGGCATTT.

This clone has more than one count but fewer than ten. V is TRBV6-6 and J is TRBJ2-3; weak D call: TRBD1 (5 bases). V gave up 4 bases and J gave up 1 base, with 15 bases separating them. CDR3 length: 16 residues. CDR1 is MNHNY and CDR2 is SVGAGI in the germline V gene (reference sequence). CDR3 sequence (DNA): TGTGCCAGCAGTTCAGGGCGAACGCATGGCACAGATACGCAGTATTTT. Amino acid sequence: CASSSGRTHGTDTQYF.

V is TRBV9 and J is TRBJ2-1; the match to TRBD2 covers 10 bases. This CDR3 comprises 19 residues. V lost 4 bases to trimming and J lost 4 bases; unmatched junction nucleotides: 17. Germline CDR1 and CDR2: SGDLS and YYNGEE. Here the CDR3 reads CASSHPMELAGVEYNEQFF. CDR3 DNA sequence: TGTGCCAGCAGCCATCCCATGGAGCTAGCGGGAGTTGAATACAATGAGCAGTTCTTC.

CDR3 loop: CASSLQGLAKNIQYF. The CDR3 nucleotides read TGTGCCAGCAGCTTGCAGGGACTAGCCAAAAACATTCAGTACTTC. V gene TRBV5-8 combines with J gene TRBJ2-4; D might be TRBD2 (6 bases). V gave up 1 base and J gave up 0 bases, with 8 bases separating them. The CDR3 sequence is 15 residues long. Germline lookup yields CDR1 SGHTS and CDR2 YDEGEE.

The table lists this clone with a count of one. The chain links TRBV15 to TRBJ2-5; TRBD2 matches 14 bases. V trimming: 0 bases; J trimming: 4 bases; junction bases outside the gene matches: 4. Germline CDR1 LNHNV, CDR2 YYDKDF (reference sequence). The CDR3 consists of 17 residues. The chain's CDR3 is CATSRDPGTSGRETQYF. The DNA for the CDR3 is TGTGCCACCAGCAGAGACCCCGGGACTAGCGGGAGAGAGACCCAGTACTTC.

This clone was counted between two and nine times. This chain uses TRBV5-1 with TRBJ1-1; D gene unclear. V lost 9 bases to trimming and J lost 0 bases, with 12 bases between them. This CDR3 is built from 13 residues. Germline V lookup: CDR1 SGHRS, CDR2 YFSETQ. CDR3 bases: TGCGCCACTAGGGAGGCAGTGAACACTGAAGCTTTCTTT. Its translation is CATREAVNTEAFF.

The chain carries TRBV6-1 and TRBJ2-3; 7 positions match TRBD1. The CDR3 consists of 12 residues. The germline V gene encodes CDR1 MNHNS and CDR2 SASEGT. Trimming took 6 bases from V and 6 from J; bases not matched to a gene: 3. CDR3 sequence: CASRTGTDTQYF. The CDR3 bases are TGTGCCAGCAGGACAGGGACGGATACGCAGTATTTT.

Only one count was recorded for this clone. The chain recombines TRBV10-2 with TRBJ2-3; D might be TRBD2 (7 bases). Germline-derived CDR1 and CDR2 are WSHSY and SAAADI. The CDR3 consists of 13 residues. The germline V and J ends were trimmed by 6 bases and 4 bases, with 11 bases remaining between them. The CDR3 region is CASRGGAPDTQYF. The DNA of the CDR3 is TGCGCCAGCAGAGGGGGGGCCCCAGATACGCAGTATTTT.

About this clone itself: This specimen includes other DNA sequences encoding the same CDR3. The chain combines TRBV6-1 with TRBJ1-1; the D gene is possibly TRBD1 (6 bases). This CDR3 spans 13 amino acids. Trimming removed 6 bases from V and 1 base from J, with 9 bases in between. Germline V CDR1 and CDR2: MNHNS, SASEGT. The chain's CDR3 is CASSLTGNTEAFF. CDR3 bases: TGTGCCAGCAGCTTGACAGGGAACACTGAAGCTTTCTTT.

This clone was seen once. V usage is TRBV6-5 and J usage is TRBJ2-1, with 8 bases matching TRBD1. This CDR3 region has 15 residues. The V and J ends lost 5 bases and 7 bases, in that order; junction bases with no gene match: 10. Germline CDR1 reads MNHEY; CDR2 reads SVGAGI. The CDR3: CASSGTGGVWNEQFF. CDR3 DNA: TGTGCCAGCAGTGGAACAGGGGGAGTGTGGAATGAGCAGTTCTTC.

The chain has TRBV7-8 and TRBJ2-1, with a possible D match to TRBD2 (6 bases). V dropped 11 bases and J dropped 0 bases, with 14 bases sitting between them. This CDR3 has 14 residues. Per germline, CDR1 SGHVS and CDR2 FQNEAQ. The CDR3 nucleotides are TGTGCCGTCCCTGGGGGGACCTCCTACAATGAGCAGTTCTTC. As protein: CAVPGGTSYNEQFF.

The CDR3 sequence is CASSLRGGGTEAFF. In nucleotides, the CDR3 is TGCGCCAGCAGCTTGCGAGGGGGGGGGACTGAAGCTTTCTTT. The chain combines TRBV5-1 with TRBJ1-1, with D tentatively TRBD1 (6 bases). V was cut by 1 base and J by 5 bases, with 12 bases left in between. CDR3 length: 14 residues. The germline V gene has CDR1 SGHRS and CDR2 YFSETQ.

V usage is TRBV18 and J usage is TRBJ2-4; tentative D call: TRBD1 (5 bases). Germline CDR1 is KGHSH and CDR2 is LQKENI. With 0 bases removed from V and 14 bases from J, the gap between germline ends came to 17 bases. The CDR3 length is 14 residues. CDR3 sequence: CASSPPPKTEAKYF. The CDR3 DNA reads as TGTGCCAGCTCACCACCTCCGAAGACAGAAGCAAAGTACTTC.

The CDR3 loop reads CASGARGGRTETQYF. In DNA, the CDR3 is TGTGCCAGCGGAGCGAGGGGAGGTCGGACCGAGACCCAGTACTTC. The rearrangement joins TRBV7-9 to TRBJ2-5; D is perhaps TRBD2 (6 bases). CDR3 length: 15 amino acids. Germline assignment: CDR1 SEHNR and CDR2 FQNEAQ (reference sequence). Trimming took 8 bases from V and 5 from J, leaving 21 bases between them.

This clone was seen once. V usage is TRBV5-1 and J usage is TRBJ2-7; 9 bases agree with TRBD2. The J segment lost 4 bases and the V segment lost 3 bases, leaving 5 bases of the junction unmatched. CDR3 length: 14 amino acids. Germline V gives CDR1 SGHRS, CDR2 YFSETQ. The CDR3 sequence is CASSSGGGGYEQYF. The CDR3 DNA follows: TGCGCCAGCAGCTCAGGCGGGGGGGGGTACGAGCAGTACTTC.

The sample holds one count of this clone. The junction does not match germline at one end; this may be a read error. V is TRBV19 and J is TRBJ1-1; D is ambiguous. The CDR3 contains 15 residues. Germline assignment: CDR1 LNHDA and CDR2 SQIVND (reference sequence). The CDR3 DNA reads as TGTGCCAGTAGTAAGGTGGGCAGCATGAACGCTGAAGCTTTCTTT. Protein sequence: CASSKVGSMNAEAFF.

J is TRBJ2-1 and V is TRBV28, with TRBD1 matching 8 bases. Per the germline V gene, CDR1 is MDHEN and CDR2 is SYDVKM. This CDR3 has 14 residues. V dropped 6 bases and J dropped 6; count of bases not matched to a gene: 7. DNA of the CDR3: TGTGCCAGCAGACTCCGGGACAGGACCAATGAGCAGTTCTTC. Translated, it gives CASRLRDRTNEQFF.

The CDR3 reads CASSALPSGGLNQPQHF. The DNA of the CDR3 is TGCGCCAGCAGCGCGCTACCGTCAGGGGGCTTAAATCAGCCCCAGCATTTT. The V gene is TRBV5-1, the J gene TRBJ1-5; 8 bases agree with TRBD1. J was trimmed by 4 bases and V by 4 bases; bases with no gene match: 13. This CDR3 has 17 amino acids. The V gene's germline CDR1 is SGHRS and CDR2 YFSETQ.

This CDR3 is CASSLGLAAPYEQYF. CDR3 DNA: TGTGCCAGCAGCTTGGGACTAGCGGCCCCCTACGAGCAGTACTTC. V usage is TRBV7-3 and J usage is TRBJ2-7, with 11 bases lining up with TRBD2. CDR3 length: 15 residues. Germline-derived CDR1 and CDR2 are SGHTA and FQGTGA. V lost 3 bases, J lost 2 bases, and 3 bases stayed unmatched.

The chain uses TRBV7-2 and TRBJ1-4; a weak D match, TRBD1 (6 bases). The V gene's germline CDR1 is SGHTA and CDR2 FQGNSA. Deletions cut 1 base from V and 8 bases from J, with 11 bases between. The CDR3 is 14 amino acids. The CDR3 DNA reads as TGTGCCAGCAGCTTAGGGGGGCGAGGGGAAAAACTGTTTTTT. It yields the protein CASSLGGRGEKLFF.

The chain combines TRBV5-1 with TRBJ1-2; 8 positions agree with TRBD1. The CDR3 spans 14 residues. Germline V gene lookup returns CDR1 SGHRS and CDR2 YFSETQ. Trimming at V came to 2 bases and at J to 6 bases, leaving 6 bases not matched to a gene. CDR3 sequence reads: CASSLPDRGNGYTF. The DNA of the CDR3 is TGCGCCAGCAGCTTACCCGACAGGGGAAATGGCTACACCTTC.

The gene calls are TRBV5-1 and TRBJ1-1; the D is unclear. This CDR3 is built from 15 residues. Germline assignment: CDR1 SGHRS and CDR2 YFSETQ. Deletions cut 7 bases from V and 3 bases from J, with 19 bases between. CDR3 sequence reads: CASGLAGRVDTEAFF. In nucleotides, the CDR3 is TGCGCCAGCGGACTAGCCGGCCGCGTTGACACTGAAGCTTTCTTT.

The chain links TRBV28 to TRBJ2-2; D gene uncertain. Germline CDR1 and CDR2: MDHEN and SYDVKM. The CDR3 extends over 12 amino acids. V lost 9 bases and J lost 5, with 10 bases in between. CDR3 DNA: TGTGCCAGTATACAGCTTACCGGGGAGCTGTTTTTT. This codes for CASIQLTGELFF. The whole variable domain, filled in from reference TRBV28 and TRBJ2-2, reads DVKVTQSSRYLVKRTGEKVFLECVQDMDHENMFWYRQDPGLGLRLIYFSYDVKMKEKGDIPEGYSVSREKKERFSLILESASTNQTSMYLCASIQLTGELFFGEGSRLTVL.

J is TRBJ2-2 and V is TRBV10-1, with 9 nucleotides matching TRBD1. The CDR3 runs 13 residues. CDR1 and CDR2 from the germline V gene are WNHNN and SYGVQD (reference sequence). With 5 bases clipped from V and 6 bases from J, the junction kept 1 base outside the gene matches. The CDR3 reads CASSTGGSGELFF. CDR3 DNA sequence: TGCGCCAGCAGTACAGGGGGCTCCGGGGAGCTGTTTTTT.

The CDR3 loop reads CASSVAGSPGGTQYF. The CDR3 DNA reads as TGTGCCAGCAGCGTAGCGGGATCCCCCGGGGGGACCCAGTACTTC. V is TRBV9 and J is TRBJ2-5; D may be TRBD2 (6 bases). V lost 0 bases, J lost 7 bases, and 16 bases lay in between. Per the germline V gene, CDR1 is SGDLS and CDR2 is YYNGEE. This CDR3 comprises 15 residues.

This chain uses TRBV7-9 with TRBJ2-3, with D possibly matching TRBD1 (6 bases). CDR1 is SEHNR and CDR2 is FQNEAQ in the germline V gene (reference sequence). The germline V and J ends were trimmed by 8 bases and 2 bases, with 11 bases remaining between them. This CDR3 comprises 13 residues. The CDR3 bases are TGTGCCAGCGGCAGGGGTACCACAGATACGCAGTATTTT. It is translated as CASGRGTTDTQYF.

The chain links TRBV6-1 to TRBJ1-2; no definite D call. V was clipped by 1 base and J by 5 bases, with 11 bases between them. Per germline, CDR1 MNHNS and CDR2 SASEGT. The CDR3 runs to 14 residues. Here the CDR3 reads CASSEVQVEYGYTF. Here the CDR3 DNA reads TGTGCCAGCAGTGAAGTTCAGGTTGAGTATGGCTACACCTTC.

V gene TRBV27 combines with J gene TRBJ2-5; D uncertain. The germline gives CDR1 MNHEY, CDR2 SMNVEV (reference sequence). The CDR3 contains 14 residues. V lost 5 bases, J lost 2 bases, and 12 bases lay in between. The CDR3 region is CASSVLSGQETQYF. The DNA of the CDR3 is TGTGCCAGCAGTGTGTTGTCAGGACAAGAGACCCAGTACTTC.